This T cell receptor (beta chain) was sequenced in a study of blood T cell repertoires in COVID-19. Overall study: COVID-19 samples, acute and convalescent, were from the United States, Italy and Spain. Nucleic acid was either cDNA or gDNA, and it came from T cells, B-cell-depleted T cells, or PBMCs.

This clone was detected once. The germline V gene encodes CDR1 MNHEY and CDR2 SVGAGI. V was cut by 10 bases and J by 4 bases, with 16 bases left in between. CDR3 size: 13 residues. Data came from immunoSEQ multiplex PCR; TCRdb stores just in-frame clones and leaves some out. The sample consists of some 270,000 clones, approximately 89% of them appearing once. The sequenced sample was peripheral blood. The V and J genes are TRBV6-5 and TRBJ1-2; D might be TRBD1 (5 bases). This sequence originates from a woman in her thirties or forties who had recovered from COVID-19. DNA of the CDR3: TGTGCCACCTCCAGGGAAGAACTCTATGGCTACACCTTC. Encoded protein: CATSREELYGYTF.